What follows are 14 T cell receptor beta chains derived from one specimen sequenced in a study of identical twins. A single record per CDR3 protein comes from TCRdb applying MiXCR to the 5' RACE reads. The top ten hold 3.6% of the sample, which has 200,000 to 250,000 distinct CDR3 sequences, 5.5% to 7% seen once. These data were likewise used in another study, on yellow fever vaccine responses in identical twins.

Sequencing was carried out using memory (CD45RO+) T cells sorted from blood. The receptors derive from a woman under 30 in good health.

For the CDR3, the DNA is TGTGCCAGCAGCTTATTGCGGACAGGGGGCCAAGAGACCCAGTACTTC. Translated: CASSLLRTGGQETQYF. V and J are TRBV7-8 and TRBJ2-5; 10 bases fit TRBD1. Losses at the gene ends were 2 bases for V and 1 base for J; bases not matched to a gene: 4. This CDR3 comprises 16 residues. Per the germline V gene, CDR1 is SGHVS and CDR2 is FQNEAQ.

This clonotype was seen many times. This chain links TRBV12-3 or TRBV12-4 with TRBJ1-6; TRBD1 matches 8 bases. The CDR3 sequence is 14 residues long. V trimming: 6 bases; J trimming: 8 bases; junction bases outside the gene matches: 6. The DNA for the CDR3 is TGTGCCAGCAGGGATGGACAGGGTGATTCACCCCTCCACTTT. This gives the protein CASRDGQGDSPLHF.

This clonotype was observed a few times. The V gene is TRBV5-1, the J gene TRBJ1-3, with D possibly being TRBD1 (5 bases). From germline, CDR1 is SGHRS and CDR2 YFSETQ. Trimming stripped 6 bases from V and 1 base from J, with 26 bases between. This CDR3 has 19 amino acids. The CDR3 region has the DNA TGCGCCAGCAACCCAGGACGCCGGGGCCCGAGATCTTCTGGAAACACCATATATTTT. It is translated as CASNPGRRGPRSSGNTIYF.

This clonotype has a handful of counts. The V call is TRBV7-8, the J call TRBJ1-6; 8 bases are a match to TRBD1. Per germline, CDR1 SGHVS and CDR2 FQNEAQ. Germline trimming cut 5 bases from V and 6 bases from J; bases unmatched to any gene: 3. The CDR3 loop spans 14 amino acids. This CDR3 reads CASSTGGGNSPLHF. For the CDR3, the DNA is TGTGCCAGCAGCACAGGGGGTGGTAATTCACCCCTCCACTTT. The variable domain in full, with the rest retrieved from reference TRBV7-8 and TRBJ1-6, is GAGVSQSPRYKVAKRGQDVALRCDPISGHVSLFWYQQALGQGPEFLTYFQNEAQLDKSGLPSDRFFAERPEGSVSTLKIQRTQQEDSAVYLCASSTGGGNSPLHFGNGTRLTVT.

This clonotype was seen at least ten times. The chain employs TRBV5-8 and TRBJ2-5; tentatively, D is TRBD1 or TRBD2 (6 bases each). This CDR3 is built from 17 residues. Germline CDR1 reads SGHTS; CDR2 reads YDEGEE. Trimming removed 4 bases at V and 1 base at J, with 20 bases between. In DNA form, the CDR3 reads TGTGCCAGCAGCCACCAACAGTGGGGGGCACTCCAAGAGACCCAGTACTTC. Translated, it gives CASSHQQWGALQETQYF.

The rearrangement links TRBV3-1 to TRBJ2-3; 9 positions agree with TRBD2. With V trimmed by 2 bases and J by 1 base, 4 bases remained unmatched. The V gene's germline CDR1 is LGHDT and CDR2 YNNKEL (reference sequence). The CDR3 length is 16 residues. The CDR3 DNA sequence: TGTGCCAGCAGCCAAAGGCAGCGGGGGGGCACAGATACGCAGTATTTT. It is translated as CASSQRQRGGTDTQYF.

The table lists this clonotype with many counts. The rearrangement uses TRBV25-1 and TRBJ1-2; D gene unclear. The germline V and J ends were trimmed by 1 base and 7 bases, with 13 bases remaining between them. CDR3 length: 14 residues. In germline, CDR1 is MGHDK, CDR2 SYGVNS. CDR3 region: CASSESGSFGGYTF. Written as DNA, the CDR3 is TGTGCCAGCAGTGAATCCGGAAGCTTCGGTGGCTACACCTTC.

This clonotype was counted ten times or more. The gene calls are TRBV5-1 and TRBJ2-7, with no clear D. The CDR3 is made up of 13 amino acids. CDR1 is SGHRS and CDR2 is YFSETQ in the germline V gene. Trimming took 4 bases from V and 2 from J, leaving 10 bases between them. CDR3 nucleotide sequence: TGCGCCAGCAGCCCCGGACGGACCTACGAGCAGTACTTC. Protein product: CASSPGRTYEQYF.

This clonotype was seen only a few times. The rearrangement joins TRBV5-1 to TRBJ2-3; 9 positions agree with TRBD2. J lost 5 bases, V lost 4 bases, and 11 bases had no gene match. The CDR3 spans 16 residues. Germline V gene data show CDR1 as SGHRS and CDR2 as YFSETQ. The CDR3 bases are TGCGCCAGCAGCGGGGGATCTAGCGGGAAAGTAGATACGCAGTATTTT. Its protein is CASSGGSSGKVDTQYF.

Many counts were recorded for this clonotype. The chain is built from TRBV5-1 and TRBJ2-2; D is possibly TRBD1 (5 bases). The CDR3 is 13 residues long. The germline V gene encodes CDR1 SGHRS and CDR2 YFSETQ. With 3 bases removed from V and 5 bases from J, the gap between germline ends came to 8 bases. The CDR3 sequence: CASSSRDTGELFF. In DNA form, the CDR3 reads TGCGCCAGCAGCTCCAGGGATACCGGGGAGCTGTTTTTT.

J is TRBJ2-5 and V is TRBV27; the match to TRBD2 covers 10 bases. The CDR3 consists of 16 residues. Germline V CDR1 and CDR2: MNHEY, SMNVEV (reference sequence). The junction had 11 bases not matched to a gene; V was cut back by 6 bases and J by 4 bases. The CDR3 loop reads CASRGLAGVRGETQYF. As DNA, the CDR3 is TGTGCCAGCAGGGGCCTAGCGGGAGTTCGGGGAGAGACCCAGTACTTC.

The chain has TRBV20-1 and TRBJ2-1, with 12 bases fitting TRBD2. CDR3 length: 14 amino acids. The trim removed 5 bases at V and 9 bases at J, leaving 8 bases unmatched. Germline V gives CDR1 DFQATT, CDR2 SNEGSKA (reference sequence). DNA of the CDR3: TGCAGTGCTCTTCTAGCGGGAGGGTTGGGTGAGCAGTTCTTC. This sequence encodes CSALLAGGLGEQFF.

This chain joins TRBV3-1 and TRBJ2-1, with TRBD2 as a possible D gene (6 bases). V lost 1 base and J lost 0, with 16 bases in between. The CDR3 contains 18 residues. From germline, CDR1 is LGHDT and CDR2 YNNKEL (reference sequence). For the CDR3, the DNA is TGTGCCAGCAGCCAAGCCCAATTAGCGGTGGGCTCCTACAATGAGCAGTTCTTC. Translation: CASSQAQLAVGSYNEQFF.

This clonotype has only a few counts. This rearrangement joins TRBV2 to TRBJ2-5, with a possible D match to TRBD2 (6 bases). The CDR3 length is 14 residues. In germline, CDR1 is SNHLY, CDR2 FYNNEI. Trimming left V 4 bases short and J 2 bases short, with 11 bases between. Here the CDR3 reads CASSASGRQETQYF. In DNA form, the CDR3 reads TGTGCCAGCAGTGCGTCGGGGAGGCAAGAGACCCAGTACTTC.